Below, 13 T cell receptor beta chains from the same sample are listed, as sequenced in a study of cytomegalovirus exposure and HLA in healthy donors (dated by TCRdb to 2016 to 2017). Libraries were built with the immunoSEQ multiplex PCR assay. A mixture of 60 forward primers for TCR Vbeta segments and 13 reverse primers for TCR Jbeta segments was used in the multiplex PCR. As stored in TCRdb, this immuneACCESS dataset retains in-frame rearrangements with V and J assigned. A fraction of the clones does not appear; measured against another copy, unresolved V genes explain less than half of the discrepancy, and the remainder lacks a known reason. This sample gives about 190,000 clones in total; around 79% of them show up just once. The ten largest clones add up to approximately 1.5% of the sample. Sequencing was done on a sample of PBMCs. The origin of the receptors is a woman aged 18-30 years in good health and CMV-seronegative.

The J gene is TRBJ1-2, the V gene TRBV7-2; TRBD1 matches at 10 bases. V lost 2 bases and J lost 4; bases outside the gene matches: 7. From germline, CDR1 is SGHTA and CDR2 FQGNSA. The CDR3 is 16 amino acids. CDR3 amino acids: CASSLLSGQGSYGYTF. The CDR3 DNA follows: TGTGCCAGCAGCTTATTATCGGGACAGGGGTCCTATGGCTACACCTTC.

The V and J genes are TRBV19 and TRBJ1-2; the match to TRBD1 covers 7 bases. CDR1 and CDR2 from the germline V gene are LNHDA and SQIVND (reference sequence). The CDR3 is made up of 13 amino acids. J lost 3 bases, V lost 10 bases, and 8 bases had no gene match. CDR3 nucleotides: TGTGCCACCTGGACAGGTCGGTACTATGGCTACACCTTC. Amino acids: CATWTGRYYGYTF.

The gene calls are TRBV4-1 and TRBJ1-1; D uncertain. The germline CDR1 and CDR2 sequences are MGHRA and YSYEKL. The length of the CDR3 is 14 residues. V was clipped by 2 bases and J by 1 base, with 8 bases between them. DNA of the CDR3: TGCGCCAGCAGCCAAATGGCAGGGAACACTGAAGCTTTCTTT. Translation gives CASSQMAGNTEAFF.

The CDR3 sequence is CSVANTGVGGHTEAFF. Here the CDR3 DNA reads TGCAGCGTTGCCAACACAGGGGTTGGGGGCCACACTGAAGCTTTCTTT. The chain recombines TRBV29-1 with TRBJ1-1, with 7 bases lining up with TRBD1. The germline gives CDR1 SQVTM, CDR2 ANQGSEA. This CDR3 is built from 16 residues. V shed 4 bases, J shed 3 bases, and the junction held 14 bases outside the gene matches. The full variable domain, with the rest looked up from reference TRBV29-1 and TRBJ1-1, is SAVISQKPSRDICQRGTSLTIQCQVDSQVTMMFWYRQQPGQSLTLIATANQGSEATYESGFVIDKFPISRPNLTFSTLTVSNMSPEDSSIYLCSVANTGVGGHTEAFFGQGTRLTVV.

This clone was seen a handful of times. In DNA, the CDR3 is TGTGCTACCGGTCGGGGTACTAATGAAAAACTGTTTTTT. It specifies CATGRGTNEKLFF. J is TRBJ1-4 and V is TRBV2, with D unresolved. The germline V gene has CDR1 SNHLY and CDR2 FYNNEI. The CDR3 has 13 residues.

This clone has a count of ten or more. The CDR3 DNA reads TGTGCCAGCAGTGAAACGGGAGGAGGGGCTAGCACAGATACGCAGTATTTT. This gives the protein CASSETGGGASTDTQYF. This chain links TRBV25-1 with TRBJ2-3; 7 nucleotides line up with TRBD2. This CDR3 region has 17 residues. CDR1 is MGHDK and CDR2 is SYGVNS in the germline V gene. Trimming took 2 bases from V and 0 from J; bases not matched to a gene: 8.

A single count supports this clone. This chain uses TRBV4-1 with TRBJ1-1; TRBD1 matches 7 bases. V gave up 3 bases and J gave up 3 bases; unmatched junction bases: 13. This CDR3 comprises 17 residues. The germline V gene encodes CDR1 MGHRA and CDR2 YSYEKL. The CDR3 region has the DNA TGCGCCAGCAGCCAGATCCCGAGGGGCAGGGGGGACACTGAAGCTTTCTTT. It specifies CASSQIPRGRGDTEAFF.

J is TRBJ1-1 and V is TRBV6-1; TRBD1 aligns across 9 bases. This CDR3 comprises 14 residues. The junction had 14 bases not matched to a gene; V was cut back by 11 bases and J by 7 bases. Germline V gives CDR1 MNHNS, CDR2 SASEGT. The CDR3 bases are TGTGCCCTCACAACGACAGGGGGACCCCTTGAAGCTTTCTTT. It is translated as CALTTTGGPLEAFF.

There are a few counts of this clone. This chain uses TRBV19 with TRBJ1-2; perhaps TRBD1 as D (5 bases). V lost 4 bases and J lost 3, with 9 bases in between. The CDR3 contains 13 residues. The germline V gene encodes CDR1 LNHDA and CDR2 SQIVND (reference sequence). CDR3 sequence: CASSTQGYYGYTF. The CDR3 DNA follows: TGTGCCAGTAGTACCCAGGGCTACTATGGCTACACCTTC.

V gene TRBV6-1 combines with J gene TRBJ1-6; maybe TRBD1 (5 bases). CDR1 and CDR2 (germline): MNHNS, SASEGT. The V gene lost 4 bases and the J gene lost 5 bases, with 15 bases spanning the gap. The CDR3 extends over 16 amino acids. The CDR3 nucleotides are TGTGCCAGCAGTGGGGCAGGGCTTGGAGATAATTCACCCCTCCACTTT. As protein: CASSGAGLGDNSPLHF.

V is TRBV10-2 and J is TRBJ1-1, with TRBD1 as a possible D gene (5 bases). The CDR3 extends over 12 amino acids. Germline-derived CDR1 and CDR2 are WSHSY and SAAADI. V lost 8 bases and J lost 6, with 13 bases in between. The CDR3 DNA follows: TGCGCCAGCGGCAGGTCAGGGTCTGAAGCTTTCTTT. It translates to CASGRSGSEAFF.

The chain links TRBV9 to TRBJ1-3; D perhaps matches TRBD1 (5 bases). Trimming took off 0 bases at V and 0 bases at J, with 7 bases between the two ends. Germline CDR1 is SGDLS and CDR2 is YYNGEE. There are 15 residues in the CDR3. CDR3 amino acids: CASSVEGISGNTIYF. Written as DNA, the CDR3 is TGTGCCAGCAGCGTAGAGGGGATCTCTGGAAACACCATATATTTT.

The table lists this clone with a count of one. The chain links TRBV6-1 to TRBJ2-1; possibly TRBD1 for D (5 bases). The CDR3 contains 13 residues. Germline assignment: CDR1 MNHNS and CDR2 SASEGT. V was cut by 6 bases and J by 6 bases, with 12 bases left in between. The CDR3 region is CASRARVRNEQFF. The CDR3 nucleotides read TGTGCCAGCAGAGCCAGGGTCCGCAATGAGCAGTTCTTC.